These 24 T cell receptor beta chains share one sample of origin, sequenced in a study of CD8 T cells in ankylosing spondylitis. Study outcomes and limitations: For ankylosing spondylitis blood, a TCR beta motif of 7 or 8 highly homologous variants appeared characteristic.

Each CDR3 protein gets one entry after TCRdb re-called the 5' RACE reads with MiXCR. The sample lists fewer than 250,000 distinct CDR3 sequences; approximately 20% were seen once. For these receptors, no antigen is known. Sequenced material: blood, either unsorted or a sorted T cell fraction (not recorded which). The receptors originated from a male donor with ankylosing spondylitis.

This clonotype was detected ten times or more. V usage is TRBV29-1 and J usage is TRBJ2-7; possible D gene TRBD2, 5 bases. CDR1 and CDR2 from the germline V gene are SQVTM and ANQGSEA. V gave up 0 bases and J gave up 5 bases, with 8 bases separating them. The CDR3 consists of 12 residues. The CDR3 region is CSVEETKNEQYF. The CDR3 DNA follows: TGCAGCGTTGAAGAGACTAAGAACGAGCAGTACTTC.

The chain links TRBV6-2 or TRBV6-3 to TRBJ2-2, with 13 bases lining up with TRBD2. The CDR3 runs to 16 residues. Germline assignment: CDR1 MNHEY and CDR2 SVGEGT. V was pared by 4 bases and J by 5 bases, with 4 bases of the junction left unmatched. CDR3 nucleotide sequence: TGTGCCAGCAGTTTCGGACTAGCGGGAGAGACCGGGGAGCTGTTTTTT. It yields the protein CASSFGLAGETGELFF.

This chain links TRBV6-1 with TRBJ2-7, with TRBD1 identical over 10 bases. Germline V gene data show CDR1 as MNHNS and CDR2 as SASEGT. V lost 4 bases, J lost 4 bases, and 4 bases stayed unmatched. This CDR3 comprises 14 residues. CDR3: CASSGDRGGYEQYF. The CDR3 bases are TGTGCCAGCAGTGGGGACAGGGGAGGGTACGAGCAGTACTTC.

This clonotype was seen ten or more times. The rearrangement uses TRBV12-3 or TRBV12-4 and TRBJ1-3; D gene ambiguous. V was pared by 5 bases and J by 0 bases, with 8 bases between. CDR3 length: 14 amino acids. The CDR3 protein is CASSPGISGNTIYF. The DNA for the CDR3 is TGTGCCAGCAGTCCCGGGATCTCTGGAAACACCATATATTTT.

This clonotype was seen a handful of times. The rearrangement links TRBV29-1 to TRBJ2-7; tentative D call: TRBD2 (5 bases). The V gene's germline CDR1 is SQVTM and CDR2 ANQGSEA. The CDR3 is made up of 12 amino acids. The ends were cut back, 8 bases at V and 0 bases at J, with 11 bases in the middle. As DNA, the CDR3 is TGCAGCTCCCTTGGGAGCTCCTACGAGCAGTACTTC. This gives the protein CSSLGSSYEQYF.

This clonotype was seen many times. The CDR3 is CASSLETGGTEAFF. The CDR3 DNA reads TGTGCCAGCAGTTTAGAAACAGGGGGCACTGAAGCTTTCTTT. V gene TRBV12-3 or TRBV12-4 combines with J gene TRBJ1-1; 8 nucleotides agree with TRBD1. The CDR3 is 14 residues long. V was pared by 1 base and J by 4 bases, with 2 bases of the junction left unmatched.

The V call is TRBV7-2, the J call TRBJ1-5; D uncertain. V shed 5 bases and J shed 3 bases, with 14 bases lying between them. The CDR3 has 15 amino acids. From germline, CDR1 is SGHTA and CDR2 FQGNSA. CDR3: CASSRWDGLNQPQHF. CDR3 DNA: TGTGCCAGCAGCCGTTGGGATGGGCTCAATCAGCCCCAGCATTTT. The full variable domain, its missing parts supplied by reference TRBV7-2 and TRBJ1-5, is GAGVSQSPSNKVTEKGKDVELRCDPISGHTALYWYRQSLGQGLEFLIYFQGNSAPDKSGLPSDRFSAERTGGSVSTLTIQRTQQEDSAVYLCASSRWDGLNQPQHFGDGTRLSIL.

This clonotype showed up many times. The chain links TRBV7-9 to TRBJ2-7; D is tentatively TRBD1 or TRBD2 (5 bases each). V gave up 7 bases and J gave up 2 bases, with 12 bases separating them. Germline CDR1 is SEHNR and CDR2 is FQNEAQ (reference sequence). This CDR3 contains 13 residues. CDR3 nucleotides: TGTGCCAGCACCATAGGGACCCCCTACGAGCAGTACTTC. The encoded protein is CASTIGTPYEQYF.

The rearrangement joins TRBV20-1 to TRBJ2-7; TRBD2 agrees at 12 bases. The CDR3 runs 15 residues. Germline loops: CDR1 DFQATT, CDR2 SNEGSKA (reference sequence). The CDR3: CSGRPLTSGGYEQYF. The DNA of the CDR3 is TGCAGCGGTCGGCCGCTGACTAGCGGGGGTTACGAGCAGTACTTC.

The sample holds a few counts of this clonotype. The chain is built from TRBV29-1 and TRBJ2-1; 10 bases fit TRBD1. This CDR3 spans 15 amino acids. The junction had 12 bases not matched to a gene; V was cut back by 4 bases and J by 9 bases. Germline CDR1 is SQVTM and CDR2 is ANQGSEA. The CDR3 region is CSVGKRTGGSIEQFF. The CDR3 DNA is TGCAGCGTTGGGAAGCGGACAGGGGGTAGCATTGAGCAGTTCTTC.

The V gene is TRBV5-4, the J gene TRBJ2-7, with TRBD2 matching over 7 bases. The CDR3 has 14 amino acids. V dropped 5 bases and J dropped 3; count of bases not matched to a gene: 8. Germline V gene lookup returns CDR1 SGHNT and CDR2 YYREEE (reference sequence). The CDR3 nucleotides read TGTGCCAGCAGTAACCGGGACTACAACTACGAGCAGTACTTC. This codes for CASSNRDYNYEQYF.

The V call is TRBV12-3 or TRBV12-4, the J call TRBJ2-3; TRBD2 matches at 10 bases. The CDR3 totals 16 residues. After removal of 3 bases from V and 4 bases from J, the junction contained 7 bases not matched to a gene. This CDR3 is CASSFWLAGASDTQYF. CDR3 sequence (DNA): TGTGCCAGCAGTTTTTGGCTAGCGGGAGCTTCAGATACGCAGTATTTT.

This clonotype was counted once. The V and J genes are TRBV28 and TRBJ2-7; 7 positions agree with TRBD1. Germline loops: CDR1 MDHEN, CDR2 SYDVKM. The CDR3 loop spans 16 amino acids. With V trimmed by 3 bases and J by 1 base, 9 bases remained unmatched. The CDR3 spells CASSFVRDSPSYEQYF. The CDR3, as DNA: TGTGCCAGCAGTTTCGTTCGGGACAGTCCTTCCTACGAGCAGTACTTC.

In this sample, this clonotype turned up a few times. This rearrangement joins TRBV18 to TRBJ1-5, with D possibly TRBD1 on 5 matching bases. Germline loops: CDR1 KGHSH, CDR2 LQKENI. The germline V and J ends were trimmed by 3 bases and 3 bases, with 12 bases remaining between them. The CDR3 has 15 amino acids. The chain's CDR3 is CASSPAGEDNQPQHF. The CDR3 DNA reads as TGTGCCAGCTCACCGGCGGGGGAAGACAATCAGCCCCAGCATTTT.

The chain uses TRBV9 and TRBJ2-1; 9 nucleotides match TRBD2. V dropped 2 bases and J dropped 6; count of bases not matched to a gene: 6. The CDR3 runs to 15 residues. CDR1 SGDLS and CDR2 YYNGEE come from the germline V gene. The CDR3 is CASSVSGSGRNEQFF. As DNA, the CDR3 is TGTGCCAGCAGCGTTAGCGGGAGTGGGCGCAATGAGCAGTTCTTC.

This clonotype appeared many times. CDR3 in DNA: TGTGCCAGCAGACTCTACTACAATGAGCAGTTCTTC. Its translation: CASRLYYNEQFF. This sequence joins TRBV12-3 or TRBV12-4 and TRBJ2-1, with D unclear. The CDR3 length is 12 residues. V gave up 6 bases and J gave up 3 bases, with 6 bases separating them.

This clonotype has more than one count but fewer than ten. The rearrangement uses TRBV20-1 and TRBJ2-1; 8 bases map to TRBD2. Germline CDR1 reads DFQATT; CDR2 reads SNEGSKA (reference sequence). The CDR3 totals 14 residues. Germline trimming cut 3 bases from V and 1 base from J; bases unmatched to any gene: 2. The CDR3 spells CSARTSESYNEQFF. In DNA, the CDR3 is TGCAGTGCTAGGACTAGCGAGTCCTACAATGAGCAGTTCTTC.

This clonotype was seen only a few times. The V and J genes are TRBV29-1 and TRBJ2-7; 8 nucleotides match TRBD1. Germline trimming cut 6 bases from V and 5 bases from J; bases unmatched to any gene: 9. Looked up from germline, CDR1 is SQVTM and CDR2 is ANQGSEA. This CDR3 has 13 amino acids. CDR3 sequence: CSVIKGQAHEQYF. Written as DNA, the CDR3 is TGCAGCGTAATTAAGGGACAGGCCCACGAGCAGTACTTC.

This CDR3 reads CASSQEPGGPLYGYTF. Here the CDR3 DNA reads TGCGCCAGCAGCCAAGAGCCAGGGGGCCCCCTATATGGCTACACCTTC. The V gene is TRBV4-1, the J gene TRBJ1-2; 8 nucleotides align to TRBD1. The germline gives CDR1 MGHRA, CDR2 YSYEKL. The V gene end was trimmed by 0 bases and the J gene end by 5 bases; junction bases not matched to a gene: 8. This CDR3 contains 16 residues.

A few counts support this clonotype. The V and J genes are TRBV5-1 and TRBJ1-2; D not certain. The CDR3 totals 15 residues. The V gene lost 0 bases and the J gene lost 6 bases, with 15 bases spanning the gap. CDR1 and CDR2 from the germline V gene are SGHRS and YFSETQ. CDR3 DNA sequence: TGCGCCAGCAGCTTGGAAGCTGGGAATAAGGATGGCTACACCTTC. Translating it yields CASSLEAGNKDGYTF.

For the CDR3, the DNA is TGCGCCAGCAGCTTCGTAGCGGGAAGCTCCTACGAGCAGTACTTC. Its translation is CASSFVAGSSYEQYF. The J gene is TRBJ2-7, the V gene TRBV5-1; TRBD2 aligns across 8 bases. V shed 2 bases, J shed 0 bases, and the junction held 4 bases outside the gene matches. The CDR3 extends over 15 amino acids. Germline lookup yields CDR1 SGHRS and CDR2 YFSETQ.

This chain joins TRBV14 and TRBJ2-1; D not certain. The CDR3 totals 18 residues. Germline assignment: CDR1 SGHDN and CDR2 FVKESK. Deletions cut 0 bases from V and 9 bases from J, with 24 bases between. The CDR3 reads CASSQDSIAEAPNAEQFF. CDR3 DNA: TGTGCCAGCAGCCAAGATTCAATCGCGGAAGCCCCTAACGCTGAGCAGTTCTTC.

The J gene is TRBJ2-1, the V gene TRBV4-2; no clear D. Germline lookup yields CDR1 LGHNA and CDR2 YNFKEQ. This CDR3 region has 14 residues. V was clipped by 1 base and J by 8 bases, with 12 bases between them. The CDR3 is CASSQVIITDEQFF. The CDR3 nucleotides read TGTGCCAGCAGCCAAGTTATAATCACCGATGAGCAGTTCTTC.

This rearrangement joins TRBV10-1 to TRBJ2-3, with 9 bases that match TRBD2. Per germline, CDR1 WNHNN and CDR2 SYGVQD (reference sequence). CDR3 size: 16 residues. V trimming: 5 bases; J trimming: 1 base; junction bases outside the gene matches: 7. The CDR3, as DNA: TGCGCCAGCAGTCGGCTAGCGGGGTCCCGCACAGATACGCAGTATTTT. It specifies CASSRLAGSRTDTQYF.